A single sample is the source of the 9 T cell receptor beta chains below, sequenced in a study of blood T cell repertoires in COVID-19. Libraries were prepared by immunoSEQ multiplex PCR; TCRdb keeps only in-frame clonotypes and omits some of them. The table includes about 370,000 clones, 90% detected once. The sample consisted of peripheral blood. Receptors were obtained from a man in his late teens or twenties with active or convalescent COVID-19.

The V gene is TRBV6-1, the J gene TRBJ1-5, with TRBD1 as a possible D gene (5 bases). Trimming stripped 1 base from V and 3 bases from J, with 13 bases between. Germline lookup yields CDR1 MNHNS and CDR2 SASEGT. CDR3 size: 16 residues. CDR3 sequence: CASSEVAGGVNQPQHF. As DNA, the CDR3 is TGTGCCAGCAGTGAAGTTGCGGGGGGGGTCAATCAGCCCCAGCATTTT.

CDR3 region: CASRAVGVNQPQHF. As DNA, the CDR3 is TGTGCCAGCAGGGCAGTCGGGGTGAATCAGCCCCAGCATTTT. The chain uses TRBV2 and TRBJ1-5; no reliable D call. Per the germline V gene, CDR1 is SNHLY and CDR2 is FYNNEI. This CDR3 has 14 amino acids. V lost 6 bases and J lost 4, with 13 bases in between.

Of note for this clone: The sample holds other DNA sequences that translate to the same CDR3. The V call is TRBV9, the J call TRBJ1-6; possible D gene TRBD1, 6 bases. V was shortened by 2 bases and J by 7 bases, with 10 bases between the two germline ends. Germline loops: CDR1 SGDLS, CDR2 YYNGEE. CDR3 length: 14 residues. As DNA, the CDR3 is TGTGCCAGCAGCGTTGGGGGCTTGAATTCACCCCTCCACTTT. Translation: CASSVGGLNSPLHF. Complete variable domain (other parts from reference TRBV9 and TRBJ1-6): DSGVTQTPKHLITATGQRVTLRCSPRSGDLSVYWYQQSLDQGLQFLIQYYNGEERAKGNILERFSAQQFPDLHSELNLSSLELGDSALYFCASSVGGLNSPLHFGNGTRLTVT.

The V gene is TRBV7-8, the J gene TRBJ2-4, with a tentative D call TRBD1 (7 bases). The V gene's germline CDR1 is SGHVS and CDR2 FQNEAQ. V lost 5 bases to trimming and J lost 4 bases, with 12 bases between them. This CDR3 is built from 14 residues. The CDR3 bases are TGTGCCAGCAGCACTTCAGGGGGGAAAAACATTCAGTACTTC. It translates to CASSTSGGKNIQYF.

V usage is TRBV12-3 or TRBV12-4 and J usage is TRBJ1-1, with a tentative D call TRBD1 (5 bases). CDR3 length: 13 residues. The V gene lost 7 bases and the J gene lost 1 base, with 10 bases spanning the gap. This CDR3 reads CASTITGNTEAFF. For the CDR3, the DNA is TGTGCCAGCACCATAACAGGGAACACTGAAGCTTTCTTT.

This chain joins TRBV2 and TRBJ2-1; 8 bases are shared with TRBD1. The CDR3 is made up of 15 amino acids. V lost 7 bases and J lost 0; bases outside the gene matches: 5. CDR1 SNHLY and CDR2 FYNNEI come from the germline V gene. The CDR3 coding sequence is TGTGCCAGCATCCCCGGGACAGGCTCCTACAATGAGCAGTTCTTC. It is translated as CASIPGTGSYNEQFF.

The chain combines TRBV7-2 with TRBJ2-7; perhaps TRBD2 as D (6 bases). The CDR3 loop spans 16 amino acids. V was cut by 0 bases and J by 2 bases, with 14 bases left in between. CDR1 is SGHTA and CDR2 is FQGNSA in the germline V gene. CDR3 amino acids: CASSLASGTYTYEQYF. CDR3 nucleotides: TGTGCCAGCAGCTTAGCTTCCGGGACTTATACCTACGAGCAGTACTTC.

This chain uses TRBV19 with TRBJ1-1, with D tentatively TRBD1 (5 bases). There are 16 residues in the CDR3. Germline V CDR1 and CDR2: LNHDA, SQIVND (reference sequence). V was trimmed by 4 bases and J by 1 base, leaving 16 bases between them. This CDR3 reads CASSTRFWGENTEAFF. CDR3 coding DNA: TGTGCCAGTAGTACTCGGTTTTGGGGGGAGAACACTGAAGCTTTCTTT.

In DNA, the CDR3 is TGTGCCAGCAACATTATTCCTCGGGACAGGGGAGGGAACTATGGCTACACCTTC. It is translated as CASNIIPRDRGGNYGYTF. The chain employs TRBV5-4 and TRBJ1-2; TRBD1 matches at 10 bases. The V gene's germline CDR1 is SGHNT and CDR2 YYREEE (reference sequence). The CDR3 totals 18 residues. Unmatched junction bases numbered 16, after V lost 6 bases and J lost 2 bases.